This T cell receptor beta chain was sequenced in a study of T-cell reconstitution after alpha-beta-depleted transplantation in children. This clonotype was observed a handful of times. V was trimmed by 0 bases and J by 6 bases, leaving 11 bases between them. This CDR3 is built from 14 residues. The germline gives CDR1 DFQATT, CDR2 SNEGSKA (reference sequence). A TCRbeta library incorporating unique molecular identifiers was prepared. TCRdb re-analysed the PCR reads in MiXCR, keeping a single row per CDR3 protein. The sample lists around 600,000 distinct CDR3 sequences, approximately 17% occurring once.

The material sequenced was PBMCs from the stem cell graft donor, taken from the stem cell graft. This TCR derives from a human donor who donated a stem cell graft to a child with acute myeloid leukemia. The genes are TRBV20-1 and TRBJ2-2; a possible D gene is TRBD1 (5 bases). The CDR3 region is CSAREPRVPGELFF. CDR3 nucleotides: TGCAGTGCTAGAGAACCCAGGGTGCCCGGGGAGCTGTTTTTT.